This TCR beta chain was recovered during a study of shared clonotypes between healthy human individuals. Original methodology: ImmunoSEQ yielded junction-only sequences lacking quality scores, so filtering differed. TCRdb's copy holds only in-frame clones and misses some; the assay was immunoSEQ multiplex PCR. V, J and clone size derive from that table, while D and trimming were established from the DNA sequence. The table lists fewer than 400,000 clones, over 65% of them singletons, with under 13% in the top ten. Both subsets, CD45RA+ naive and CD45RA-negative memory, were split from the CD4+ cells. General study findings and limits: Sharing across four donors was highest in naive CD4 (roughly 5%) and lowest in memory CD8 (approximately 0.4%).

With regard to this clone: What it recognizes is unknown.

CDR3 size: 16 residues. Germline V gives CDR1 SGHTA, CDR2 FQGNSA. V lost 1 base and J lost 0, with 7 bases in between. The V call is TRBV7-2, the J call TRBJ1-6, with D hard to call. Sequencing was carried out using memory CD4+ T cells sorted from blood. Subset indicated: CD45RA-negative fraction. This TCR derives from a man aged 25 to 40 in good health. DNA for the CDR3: TGTGCCAGCAGCTTAGACAGCAGCTCCTATAATTCACCCCTCCACTTT. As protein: CASSLDSSSYNSPLHF.